The clone carrying this T cell receptor beta chain was picked up one time. Per the original data handling: Estimation of nucleated cell counts was performed using reference gene primer amplification. The method was immunoSEQ multiplex PCR; TCRdb's version includes in-frame clones alone and lacks a portion of them. V, J and clone size are those of that table, while D and trimming were read from the DNA. Among some 510,000 clones listed, 85% to 90% were seen once. The source of the sample is a study of blood T cell repertoires in COVID-19. Study-wide background: Sites across the United States, Italy and Spain contributed samples from acute and convalescent COVID-19. T cells, B-cell-depleted T cells, or PBMCs supplied cDNA or gDNA.

V lost 7 bases, J lost 4 bases, and 9 bases stayed unmatched. The germline V gene encodes CDR1 LNHDA and CDR2 SQIVND (reference sequence). The CDR3 spans 15 residues. The sequence came from a woman aged 35 to 49 who had recovered from COVID-19. The sample was PBMCs or T cells enriched from blood (not recorded which). This chain links TRBV19 with TRBJ2-3; 9 nucleotides align to TRBD1. CDR3 in amino acids: CASTTGTGFSDTQYF. The CDR3 nucleotides are TGTGCCAGTACCACCGGGACAGGGTTTTCAGATACGCAGTATTTT. Full variable domain (outside the CDR3, taken from reference TRBV19 and TRBJ2-3): DGGITQSPKYLFRKEGQNVTLSCEQNLNHDAMYWYRQDPGQGLRLIYYSQIVNDFQKGDIAEGYSVSREKKESFPLTVTSAQKNPTAFYLCASTTGTGFSDTQYFGPGTRLTVL.